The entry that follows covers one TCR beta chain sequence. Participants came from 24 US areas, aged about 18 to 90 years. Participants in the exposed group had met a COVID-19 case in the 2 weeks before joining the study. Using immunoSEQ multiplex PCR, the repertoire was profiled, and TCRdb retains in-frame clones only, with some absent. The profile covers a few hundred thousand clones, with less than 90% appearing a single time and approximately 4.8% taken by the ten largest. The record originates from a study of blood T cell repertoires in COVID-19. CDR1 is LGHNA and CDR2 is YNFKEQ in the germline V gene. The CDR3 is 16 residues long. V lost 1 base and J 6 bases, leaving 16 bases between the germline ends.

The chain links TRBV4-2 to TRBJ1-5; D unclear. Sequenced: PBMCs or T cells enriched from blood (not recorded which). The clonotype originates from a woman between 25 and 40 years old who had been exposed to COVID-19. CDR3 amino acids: CASSQAFGLSIQPQHF. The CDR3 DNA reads TGTGCCAGCAGCCAAGCCTTCGGTTTGTCAATTCAGCCCCAGCATTTT.